In its sample, the clone carrying this TCR beta chain was seen a few times. The donors comprised healthy bone marrow donors. In germline, CDR1 is SGHVS, CDR2 FQNEAQ. The ends lost 4 bases at V and 0 bases at J; junction bases unmatched: 5. This CDR3 is 15 amino acids long. These data originate in a study of cytomegalovirus exposure and HLA in healthy donors. 60 Vbeta and 13 Jbeta primers were used in PCR. The method was immunoSEQ multiplex PCR; TCRdb's version includes in-frame clones alone and lacks a portion of them. The sample yields roughly 160,000 clones, 75% to 90% seen once. The sequenced sample consisted of PBMCs. The chain carries TRBV7-8 and TRBJ1-1, with TRBD1 matching 7 bases. This TCR was recovered from a man younger than 45 in good health and CMV-seronegative. CDR3 coding DNA: TGTGCCAGCAGCTATTCCGGGACAGTGAACACTGAAGCTTTCTTT. This encodes CASSYSGTVNTEAFF.